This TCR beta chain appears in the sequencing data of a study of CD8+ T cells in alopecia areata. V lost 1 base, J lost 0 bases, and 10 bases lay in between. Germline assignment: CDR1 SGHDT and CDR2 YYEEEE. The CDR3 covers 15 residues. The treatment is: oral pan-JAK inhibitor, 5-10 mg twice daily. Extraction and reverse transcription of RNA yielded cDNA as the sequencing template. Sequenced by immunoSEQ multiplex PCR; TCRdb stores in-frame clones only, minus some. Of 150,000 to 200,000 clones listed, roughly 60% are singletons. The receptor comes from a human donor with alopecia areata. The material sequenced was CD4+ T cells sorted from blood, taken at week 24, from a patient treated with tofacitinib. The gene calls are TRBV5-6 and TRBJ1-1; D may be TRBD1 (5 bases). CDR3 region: CASSLTRTLNTEAFF. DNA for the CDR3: TGTGCCAGCAGCTTGACCCGGACATTGAACACTGAAGCTTTCTTT.